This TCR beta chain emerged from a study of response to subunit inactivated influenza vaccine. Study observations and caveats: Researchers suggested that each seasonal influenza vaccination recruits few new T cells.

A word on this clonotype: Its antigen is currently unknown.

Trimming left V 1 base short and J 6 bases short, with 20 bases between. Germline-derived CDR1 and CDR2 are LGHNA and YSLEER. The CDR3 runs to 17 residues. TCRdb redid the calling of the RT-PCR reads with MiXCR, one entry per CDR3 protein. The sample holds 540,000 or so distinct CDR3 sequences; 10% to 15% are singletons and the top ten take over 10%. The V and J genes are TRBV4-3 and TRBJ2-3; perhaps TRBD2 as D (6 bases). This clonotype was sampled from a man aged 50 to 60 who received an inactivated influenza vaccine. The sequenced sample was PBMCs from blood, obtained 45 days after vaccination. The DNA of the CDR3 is TGCGCCAGCAGCCAAGTCGGAGTCCTAGCGTATACGGATACGCAGTATTTT. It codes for CASSQVGVLAYTDTQYF.